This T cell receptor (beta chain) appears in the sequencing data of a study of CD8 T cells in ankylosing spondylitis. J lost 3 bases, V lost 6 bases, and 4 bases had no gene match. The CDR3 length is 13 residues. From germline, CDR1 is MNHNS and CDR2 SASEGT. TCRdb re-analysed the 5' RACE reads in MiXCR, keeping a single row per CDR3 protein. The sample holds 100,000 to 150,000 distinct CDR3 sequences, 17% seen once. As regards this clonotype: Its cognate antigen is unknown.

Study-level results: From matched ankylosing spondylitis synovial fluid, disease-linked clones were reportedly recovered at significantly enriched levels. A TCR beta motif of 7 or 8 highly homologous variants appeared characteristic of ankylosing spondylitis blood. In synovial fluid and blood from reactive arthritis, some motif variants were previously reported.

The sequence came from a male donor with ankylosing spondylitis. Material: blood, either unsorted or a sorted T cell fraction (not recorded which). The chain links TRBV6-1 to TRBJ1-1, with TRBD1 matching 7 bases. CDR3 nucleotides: TGTGCCAGCAGCGACAGGGTCTACACTGAAGCTTTCTTT. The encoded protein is CASSDRVYTEAFF.